These 19 T cell receptor beta chains were sequenced from one sample in a study of T cells in tuberculosis. The time point was: new active TB diagnosis, blood taken before or within 7 days of starting treatment. The method was immunoSEQ multiplex PCR; TCRdb's version includes in-frame clones alone and lacks a portion of them. Of about 33,000 clones listed, 92% were seen once; the top ten hold roughly 7%. Sequenced material: PBMCs, taken at tuberculosis diagnosis. The receptors derive from an adult with tuberculosis. Some clones in this sample may be carry-over from other donors' samples.

The CDR3 region has the DNA TGCGCCAGCAGTGAGCAAGGGACTAGCGGGGCAACGGATACGCAGTATTTT. This gives the protein CASSEQGTSGATDTQYF. This chain uses TRBV10-1 with TRBJ2-3; 13 positions match TRBD2. Germline CDR1 reads WNHNN; CDR2 reads SYGVQD (reference sequence). The CDR3 covers 17 residues. J was trimmed by 6 bases and V by 2 bases; bases with no gene match: 8.

This chain uses TRBV2 with TRBJ2-2; D gene ambiguous. The CDR3 totals 13 residues. With 8 bases removed from V and 3 bases from J, the gap between germline ends came to 10 bases. Germline V CDR1 and CDR2: SNHLY, FYNNEI. This chain's CDR3 is CASSVDYTGELFF. DNA of the CDR3: TGTGCCAGCTCGGTAGACTACACCGGGGAGCTGTTTTTT.

J is TRBJ2-3 and V is TRBV5-6; D not resolved. CDR3 size: 14 residues. Germline CDR1 reads SGHDT; CDR2 reads YYEEEE. The V end was cut by 1 base, the J end by 1 base, with 7 bases between. The CDR3 nucleotides are TGTGCCAGCAGCTTGTTTCGGGGCACAGATACGCAGTATTTT. This sequence encodes CASSLFRGTDTQYF.

V gene TRBV10-2 combines with J gene TRBJ1-5, with a tentative D call TRBD1 (6 bases). Per the germline V gene, CDR1 is WSHSY and CDR2 is SAAADI. With 4 bases removed from V and 5 bases from J, the gap between germline ends came to 12 bases. This CDR3 spans 14 amino acids. CDR3 DNA sequence: TGCGCCAGCAGTGTTGACAGGTGGTATCAGCCCCAGCATTTT. Amino acids: CASSVDRWYQPQHF.

DNA for the CDR3: TGTGCCAGCAGTGGCGAAGAAGTGGGACAGGGGGTTAACTATGGCTACACCTTC. Its translation: CASSGEEVGQGVNYGYTF. The gene calls are TRBV6-1 and TRBJ1-2; 11 bases match TRBD1. Germline V lookup: CDR1 MNHNS, CDR2 SASEGT. The ends lost 4 bases at V and 1 base at J; junction bases unmatched: 11. This CDR3 region has 18 residues.

The chain combines TRBV5-4 with TRBJ2-7; 13 positions match TRBD2. The CDR3 is 15 amino acids. CDR1 SGHNT and CDR2 YYREEE come from the germline V gene (reference sequence). V was clipped by 3 bases and J by 7 bases; unmatched bases: 7. In DNA, the CDR3 is TGTGCCAGCAGCTCGCGAACTAGCGGGGGGGCTGAGCAGTACTTC. Its translation: CASSSRTSGGAEQYF.

This chain links TRBV6-1 with TRBJ1-5; 7 bases map to TRBD1. The ends lost 9 bases at V and 3 bases at J; junction bases unmatched: 8. The CDR3 loop spans 14 amino acids. Germline V gene lookup returns CDR1 MNHNS and CDR2 SASEGT. In DNA form, the CDR3 reads TGTGCCAGTAGACAGGGCTTTTCCAATCAGCCCCAGCATTTT. It is translated as CASRQGFSNQPQHF.

The chain recombines TRBV15 with TRBJ2-7, with TRBD1 matching over 9 bases. The CDR3 is 13 residues long. Germline CDR1 is LNHNV and CDR2 is YYDKDF (reference sequence). V gave up 4 bases and J gave up 3 bases; unmatched junction bases: 1. The CDR3 spells CATSTGQGYEQYF. The CDR3 bases are TGTGCCACCAGCACGGGACAGGGCTACGAGCAGTACTTC. The complete variable domain, with remaining parts taken from reference TRBV15 and TRBJ2-7, reads DAMVIQNPRYQVTQFGKPVTLSCSQTLNHNVMYWYQQKSSQAPKLLFHYYDKDFNNEADTPDNFQSRRPNTSFCFLDIRSPGLGDTAMYLCATSTGQGYEQYFGPGTRLTVT.

For this clone: Other DNA sequences in this sample translate to the same CDR3. The gene calls are TRBV5-1 and TRBJ2-3; a weak D match, TRBD2 (6 bases). V shed 2 bases and J shed 6 bases, with 10 bases lying between them. Per the germline V gene, CDR1 is SGHRS and CDR2 is YFSETQ. This CDR3 has 13 residues. In nucleotides, the CDR3 is TGCGCCAGCAGCTTCCCGGGGGAGGATACGCAGTATTTT. Its translation is CASSFPGEDTQYF.

The chain joins TRBV29-1 to TRBJ2-7; 9 bases map to TRBD1. V shed 6 bases and J 3 bases; nucleotides not matched to a gene: 3. Germline CDR1 SQVTM, CDR2 ANQGSEA. CDR3 length equals 12 residues. Here the CDR3 DNA reads TGCAGCGTGCCGGGACAGGGCTACGAGCAGTACTTC. It yields the protein CSVPGQGYEQYF.

CDR3 coding DNA: TGTGCCAGCAGGAAAACAGGGGAGAGTCAAGAGACCCAGTACTTC. As protein: CASRKTGESQETQYF. The chain joins TRBV11-2 to TRBJ2-5, with 7 bases identical to TRBD1. This CDR3 has 15 residues. V lost 6 bases to trimming and J lost 2 bases; unmatched junction nucleotides: 9. Germline CDR1 is SGHAT and CDR2 is FQNNGV.

The chain couples TRBV18 to TRBJ1-2; D might be TRBD1 (6 bases). Germline values: CDR1 KGHSH, CDR2 LQKENI. Trimming pared 1 base from V and 0 bases from J, leaving 12 bases between. This CDR3 has 16 amino acids. CDR3 sequence (DNA): TGTGCCAGCTCACCACTACGGGACAAAGCTAACTATGGCTACACCTTC. This encodes CASSPLRDKANYGYTF.

The DNA of the CDR3 is TGTGCCACCAGCAGTAAAGGGACAGGGGGGGACACTGAAGCTTTCTTT. It codes for CATSSKGTGGDTEAFF. The J gene is TRBJ1-1, the V gene TRBV15; 11 positions match TRBD1. The CDR3 runs 16 residues. The V gene end was trimmed by 3 bases and the J gene end by 3 bases; junction bases not matched to a gene: 6. The germline CDR1 and CDR2 sequences are LNHNV and YYDKDF (reference sequence).

The V call is TRBV7-9, the J call TRBJ2-7; tentatively, D is TRBD2 (6 bases). V lost 1 base and J lost 6, with 10 bases in between. The CDR3 is 13 amino acids. Per germline, CDR1 SEHNR and CDR2 FQNEAQ (reference sequence). CDR3: CASSLVFGGEQYF. The DNA of the CDR3 is TGTGCCAGCAGCTTAGTTTTCGGGGGCGAGCAGTACTTC.

The genes are TRBV7-8 and TRBJ2-2, with a possible D match to TRBD2 (6 bases). The CDR3 sequence is 17 residues long. V lost 5 bases, J lost 0 bases, and 16 bases lay in between. Looked up from germline, CDR1 is SGHVS and CDR2 is FQNEAQ. CDR3 residues: CASSRRGTGANTGELFF. The CDR3 bases are TGTGCCAGCAGCCGCCGAGGGACTGGCGCGAACACCGGGGAGCTGTTTTTT.

This chain uses TRBV5-8 with TRBJ1-1, with D uncertain. Trimming pared 5 bases from V and 1 base from J, leaving 9 bases between. Germline V lookup: CDR1 SGHTS, CDR2 YDEGEE. The CDR3 contains 13 residues. In DNA form, the CDR3 reads TGTGCCAGCAGTCTCGGTGCGAACACTGAAGCTTTCTTT. Its translation: CASSLGANTEAFF.

V usage is TRBV5-1 and J usage is TRBJ2-7; 7 nucleotides align to TRBD1. Germline V lookup: CDR1 SGHRS, CDR2 YFSETQ. Trimming removed 0 bases from V and 5 bases from J; junction bases left unmatched: 5. The CDR3 contains 14 residues. The CDR3 reads CASSLGQGTDEQYF. As DNA, the CDR3 is TGCGCCAGCAGCTTGGGACAGGGTACCGACGAGCAGTACTTC.

CDR3 loop: CASSGTGGNQPQHF. In nucleotides, the CDR3 is TGTGCCAGCAGTGGGACAGGGGGTAATCAGCCCCAGCATTTT. This chain joins TRBV2 and TRBJ1-5; TRBD1 aligns across 10 bases. In germline, CDR1 is SNHLY, CDR2 FYNNEI. This CDR3 comprises 14 residues. Trimming took 4 bases from V and 4 from J; bases not matched to a gene: 1. Combining the CDR3 with reference TRBV2 and TRBJ1-5 gives the whole variable domain EPEVTQTPSHQVTQMGQEVILRCVPISNHLYFYWYRQILGQKVEFLVSFYNNEISEKSEIFDDQFSVERPDGSNFTLKIRSTKLEDSAMYFCASSGTGGNQPQHFGDGTRLSIL.

The rearrangement links TRBV4-1 to TRBJ2-1; D is uncertain. The V end lost 0 bases, the J end lost 9 bases, and 6 bases lay between the germline ends. Germline V lookup: CDR1 MGHRA, CDR2 YSYEKL. This CDR3 is built from 12 residues. This CDR3 reads CASSQDLSEQFF. The CDR3, as DNA: TGCGCCAGCAGCCAAGATCTGAGTGAGCAGTTCTTC.